The 18 T cell receptor beta chains below all came from one sample that was sequenced in a study of blood T cell repertoires in COVID-19. Clones were sequenced by immunoSEQ multiplex PCR, and TCRdb holds only the in-frame ones, with some missing. The sample includes roughly 320,000 clones, more than 75% of them seen just once. The sequenced material came from PBMCs or T cells enriched from blood (not recorded which). These receptors were taken from a man aged 25-45 years who had recovered from COVID-19.

The chain joins TRBV18 to TRBJ2-1; no definite D call. The CDR3 consists of 15 residues. Per the germline V gene, CDR1 is KGHSH and CDR2 is LQKENI. V shed 3 bases and J shed 1 base, with 10 bases lying between them. The chain's CDR3 is CASSPLERSYNEQFF. The CDR3 DNA is TGTGCCAGCTCACCGTTGGAGCGATCCTACAATGAGCAGTTCTTC. The whole variable domain, filled in from reference TRBV18 and TRBJ2-1, reads NAGVMQNPRHLVRRRGQEARLRCSPMKGHSHVYWYRQLPEEGLKFMVYLQKENIIDESGMPKERFSAEFPKEGPSILRIQQVVRGDSAAYFCASSPLERSYNEQFFGPGTRLTVL.

CDR3 sequence: CASSLPGTKNTEAFF. Written as DNA, the CDR3 is TGTGCCAGCAGCTTGCCCGGGACAAAGAACACTGAAGCTTTCTTT. This sequence joins TRBV5-6 and TRBJ1-1, with a weak D call TRBD1 (6 bases). Germline V gene lookup returns CDR1 SGHDT and CDR2 YYEEEE. The V end lost 1 base, the J end lost 1 base, and 11 bases lay between the germline ends. This CDR3 has 15 residues.

The chain is built from TRBV21-1 and TRBJ1-5; the table assigns TRBD1, which was not confirmed against the DNA. TRBV21-1 has pseudogene status. The CDR3 has 15 amino acids. The DNA for the CDR3 is TGTGCCAGCAGCAAAGGGGGCAGGGGCCATCAGCCCCAGCATTTT. Its translation is CASSKGGRGHQPQHF.

The V gene is TRBV10-1, the J gene TRBJ1-1, with a possible D match to TRBD1 (5 bases). This CDR3 is 13 amino acids long. CDR1 is WNHNN and CDR2 is SYGVQD in the germline V gene (reference sequence). V lost 6 bases, J lost 0 bases, and 8 bases lay in between. DNA of the CDR3: TGCGCCAGCAGCCAGGGCATGAACACTGAAGCTTTCTTT. It encodes CASSQGMNTEAFF.

The chain couples TRBV6-5 to TRBJ1-3; 11 bases fit TRBD1. The CDR3 consists of 14 residues. Trimming took 9 bases from V and 3 from J; bases not matched to a gene: 4. Germline CDR1 is MNHEY and CDR2 is SVGAGI. CDR3 nucleotide sequence: TGTGCCAGTGGACAGGGGGCGAATGGAAACACCATATATTTT. This encodes CASGQGANGNTIYF.

This clone was recorded only once. This chain uses TRBV9 with TRBJ2-7, with 9 bases matching TRBD1. Germline CDR1 SGDLS, CDR2 YYNGEE. The trim removed 4 bases at V and 2 bases at J, leaving 7 bases unmatched. The CDR3 is 15 residues long. CDR3 sequence reads: CASSSDRGDPYEQYF. For the CDR3, the DNA is TGTGCCAGCAGCTCCGACAGGGGGGATCCCTACGAGCAGTACTTC.

In its sample, this clone was seen a few times. J is TRBJ1-1 and V is TRBV18, with D unclear. The CDR3 extends over 14 amino acids. Germline V gene sequence: CDR1 KGHSH, CDR2 LQKENI. Trimming shortened V by 6 bases and J by 7 bases, and 18 bases separated the two germline ends. CDR3 loop: CASSPRPGYHEAFF. Written as DNA, the CDR3 is TGTGCCAGCTCCCCTCGTCCGGGGTATCATGAAGCTTTCTTT.

This chain connects TRBV7-9 to TRBJ2-7, with a possible D match to TRBD1 (5 bases). The germline CDR1 and CDR2 sequences are SEHNR and FQNEAQ (reference sequence). Trimming removed 11 bases from V and 0 bases from J, with 17 bases in between. The CDR3 runs to 14 residues. CDR3 DNA: TGTGCCGGATCAGACAGTCAGGCCTCCTACGAGCAGTACTTC. Its protein product is CAGSDSQASYEQYF.

The CDR3 DNA follows: TGTGCCAGCAGCTTTAGGACAGGGAACACTGAAGCTTTCTTT. It yields the protein CASSFRTGNTEAFF. The J gene is TRBJ1-1, the V gene TRBV7-9; 7 bases line up with TRBD1. This CDR3 is 14 amino acids long. V dropped 3 bases and J dropped 1; count of bases not matched to a gene: 2. Germline V gene data show CDR1 as SEHNR and CDR2 as FQNEAQ (reference sequence).

V and J are TRBV3-1 (or the pseudogene TRBV3-2) and TRBJ2-7; 13 nucleotides line up with TRBD2. After removal of 4 bases from V and 6 bases from J, the junction contained 3 bases not matched to a gene. This CDR3 is built from 14 residues. Germline V lookup: CDR1 LGHDT, CDR2 YNNKEL (reference sequence). The CDR3 sequence is CASSLRLAGGEQYF. For the CDR3, the DNA is TGTGCCAGCAGCCTGCGACTAGCGGGAGGCGAGCAGTACTTC.

V and J are TRBV21-1 and TRBJ1-2; TRBD1 reflects the table's D call only, with no check against the DNA. TRBV21-1 is shown as a pseudogene. This CDR3 is 12 amino acids long. For the CDR3, the DNA is TGTGCCATGACAGGGGGCCTCTATGGCTACACCTTC. Encoded protein: CAMTGGLYGYTF.

V and J are TRBV2 and TRBJ1-5, with a weak D call TRBD1 (6 bases). V shed 3 bases and J shed 7 bases, with 10 bases lying between them. This CDR3 is 13 amino acids long. Germline V gene data show CDR1 as SNHLY and CDR2 as FYNNEI. The CDR3: CASSDRGRQPQHF. CDR3 nucleotides: TGTGCCAGCAGTGACAGGGGAAGGCAGCCCCAGCATTTT.

The rearrangement links TRBV29-1 to TRBJ2-7; tentatively, D is TRBD2 (6 bases). CDR1 is SQVTM and CDR2 is ANQGSEA in the germline V gene. The CDR3 is 16 residues long. Trimming pared 3 bases from V and 2 bases from J, leaving 20 bases between. The CDR3 sequence is CSVDRGDLVETYEQYF. The CDR3 DNA sequence: TGCAGCGTTGATAGAGGGGACTTAGTTGAAACCTACGAGCAGTACTTC.

This chain connects TRBV2 to TRBJ2-7; tentative D call: TRBD1 (5 bases). The CDR3 runs to 15 residues. Per the germline V gene, CDR1 is SNHLY and CDR2 is FYNNEI. V was clipped by 2 bases and J by 2 bases, with 13 bases between them. The CDR3 DNA is TGTGCCAGCAGTGAACTCCAGGGTCTGGCCTACGAGCAGTACTTC. This sequence encodes CASSELQGLAYEQYF.

This rearrangement joins TRBV14 to TRBJ2-5; D perhaps matches TRBD1 (6 bases). Trimming shortened V by 5 bases and J by 0 bases, and 13 bases separated the two germline ends. This CDR3 region has 15 residues. CDR1 and CDR2 from the germline V gene are SGHDN and FVKESK. Written as DNA, the CDR3 is TGTGCCAGCAGCTCTTTAAGGACAGACCAAGAGACCCAGTACTTC. Residues: CASSSLRTDQETQYF.

This chain links TRBV6-6 with TRBJ2-2, with 10 bases lining up with TRBD2. The V and J ends lost 6 bases and 4 bases, in that order; junction bases with no gene match: 17. The CDR3 spans 19 residues. The germline CDR1 and CDR2 sequences are MNHNY and SVGAGI (reference sequence). The chain's CDR3 is CASSHSPLAGEVSTGELFF. CDR3 sequence (DNA): TGTGCCAGCAGCCACTCGCCGCTAGCGGGAGAAGTGAGCACCGGGGAGCTGTTTTTT.

This clone came up a few times. V is TRBV12-5 and J is TRBJ1-1; 7 positions match TRBD1. V gave up 9 bases and J gave up 0 bases; unmatched junction bases: 10. In germline, CDR1 is LGHNT, CDR2 FRNRAP. The CDR3 is made up of 15 amino acids. CDR3 in DNA: TGTGCTAGCAGTGGGGCAGGGGGGATGAACACTGAAGCTTTCTTT. This codes for CASSGAGGMNTEAFF. Complete variable domain (other parts from reference TRBV12-5 and TRBJ1-1): DARVTQTPRHKVTEMGQEVTMRCQPILGHNTVFWYRQTMMQGLELLAYFRNRAPLDDSGMPKDRFSAEMPDATLATLKIQPSEPRDSAVYFCASSGAGGMNTEAFFGQGTRLTVV.

The DNA for the CDR3 is TGTGCCAGCAGCTTTATCGGCAGGGGGACCTCCACTAACTATGGCTACACCTTC. Amino acids: CASSFIGRGTSTNYGYTF. The V and J genes are TRBV7-9 and TRBJ1-2; 7 bases map to TRBD1. The CDR3 is 18 amino acids. CDR1 and CDR2 from the germline V gene are SEHNR and FQNEAQ (reference sequence). V lost 3 bases, J lost 0 bases, and 13 bases stayed unmatched.